A selection of T cell receptor beta chains follows, all from one sample in a study of blood T cell repertoires in COVID-19. The data were produced by immunoSEQ multiplex PCR, yet TCRdb's version contains in-frame clones alone and is incomplete. The sample consists of around 58,000 clones, about 90% of them appearing once. Sample: peripheral blood. These receptors were obtained from a woman in her sixties with active or convalescent COVID-19. CDR3s include the opening cysteine and the closing phenylalanine or tryptophan. Fields, in order: clone size, V gene, J gene, D gene, CDR3 protein, CDR3 DNA. D genes are given only for firm matches. The size entry is marked missing in some rows and otherwise reads once, few, many or a size class.

abundance: .
v_gene: TRBV18
j_gene: TRBJ2-7
d_gene: TRBD2
CDR3aa: CASSPQLAGVGNEQYF
CDR3nt: TGTGCCAGCTCACCACAACTAGCGGGAGTTGGAAACGAGCAGTACTTC

abundance: once
v_gene: TRBV5-1
j_gene: TRBJ2-2
d_gene: TRBD2
CDR3aa: CASRDRGGPTGELFF
CDR3nt: TGCGCCAGCCGCGACCGGGGAGGGCCAACCGGGGAGCTGTTTTTT

abundance: .
v_gene: TRBV10-1
j_gene: TRBJ2-3
d_gene: TRBD2
CDR3aa: CASSRAGVLDTQYF
CDR3nt: TGCGCCAGCAGTAGAGCGGGGGTCCTGGATACGCAGTATTTT

abundance: once
v_gene: TRBV3-1/TRBV3-2
j_gene: TRBJ2-3
d_gene: TRBD2
CDR3aa: CASIPSLRLAGLPDTQYF
CDR3nt: TGTGCCAGCATCCCCTCTTTAAGACTAGCGGGATTGCCAGATACGCAGTATTTT

abundance: .
v_gene: TRBV30
j_gene: TRBJ2-5
d_gene: TRBD1
CDR3aa: CAWSEGTGAVGPQETQYF
CDR3nt: TGTGCCTGGAGTGAGGGGACAGGGGCAGTGGGACCCCAAGAGACCCAGTACTTC

abundance: .
v_gene: TRBV20-1
j_gene: TRBJ2-1
d_gene: .
CDR3aa: CSARTQVEQFF
CDR3nt: TGCAGTGCTAGAACACAAGTTGAGCAGTTCTTC

abundance: .
v_gene: TRBV10-3
j_gene: TRBJ2-7
d_gene: TRBD2
CDR3aa: CAIRDSGGALYEQYF
CDR3nt: TGTGCCATCAGGGATAGCGGGGGGGCACTCTACGAGCAGTACTTC

abundance: few
v_gene: TRBV3-1/TRBV3-2
j_gene: TRBJ1-4
d_gene: TRBD1
CDR3aa: CASSQPKTGGRGEKLFF
CDR3nt: TGTGCCAGCAGCCAACCCAAAACAGGGGGCAGAGGTGAAAAACTGTTTTTT

abundance: .
v_gene: TRBV6-2/TRBV6-3
j_gene: TRBJ2-1
d_gene: TRBD2
CDR3aa: CASSYYGLAGHNEQFF
CDR3nt: TGTGCCAGCAGTTACTACGGACTAGCGGGGCACAATGAGCAGTTCTTC

abundance: .
v_gene: TRBV7-3
j_gene: TRBJ2-7
d_gene: TRBD2
CDR3aa: CASSLAAGGGSYEQYF
CDR3nt: TGTGCCAGCAGCTTGGCCGCCGGGGGGGGCTCCTACGAGCAGTACTTC

abundance: .
v_gene: TRBV18
j_gene: TRBJ1-5
d_gene: .
CDR3aa: CASSHPGDSQPQHF
CDR3nt: TGTGCCAGCTCACACCCAGGGGATTCACAGCCCCAGCATTTT

abundance: .
v_gene: TRBV28
j_gene: TRBJ1-1
d_gene: TRBD1
CDR3aa: CASRGLTGFVTEAFF
CDR3nt: TGTGCCAGCAGAGGTCTGACAGGGTTTGTCACTGAAGCTTTCTTT

abundance: .
v_gene: TRBV5-1
j_gene: TRBJ2-3
d_gene: TRBD2
CDR3aa: CASSLVVLAGGRGDTQYF
CDR3nt: TGCGCCAGCAGCTTGGTAGTACTAGCGGGAGGGAGAGGAGATACGCAGTATTTT

abundance: .
v_gene: TRBV27
j_gene: TRBJ1-5
d_gene: .
CDR3aa: CASSFAGLKQPQHF
CDR3nt: TGTGCCAGCAGTTTTGCGGGGTTGAAGCAGCCCCAGCATTTT

abundance: .
v_gene: TRBV28
j_gene: TRBJ1-1
d_gene: .
CDR3aa: CASRDTSYTEAFF
CDR3nt: TGTGCCAGCAGGGACACTTCCTACACTGAAGCTTTCTTT

abundance: .
v_gene: TRBV6-5
j_gene: TRBJ2-5
d_gene: TRBD2
CDR3aa: CASRLGLAGVETQYF
CDR3nt: TGTGCCAGCAGACTTGGGCTAGCGGGAGTAGAGACCCAGTACTTC

abundance: .
v_gene: TRBV29-1
j_gene: TRBJ2-1
d_gene: TRBD2
CDR3aa: CSAPTSGRAYEQFF
CDR3nt: TGCAGCGCCCCGACTAGCGGGAGGGCCTATGAGCAGTTCTTC

abundance: .
v_gene: TRBV5-4
j_gene: TRBJ2-5
d_gene: TRBD2
CDR3aa: CASSFGGGLETQYF
CDR3nt: TGTGCCAGCAGCTTTGGGGGAGGGCTCGAGACCCAGTACTTC

abundance: .
v_gene: TRBV7-7
j_gene: TRBJ2-1
d_gene: TRBD2
CDR3aa: CASSLRGGTYNEQFF
CDR3nt: TGTGCCAGCAGCTTACGGGGGGGTACCTACAATGAGCAGTTCTTC

abundance: .
v_gene: TRBV7-3
j_gene: TRBJ2-3
d_gene: .
CDR3aa: CASSSSQFSTDTQYF
CDR3nt: TGTGCCAGCAGCTCTAGCCAATTTAGCACAGATACGCAGTATTTT

abundance: .
v_gene: TRBV3-1/TRBV3-2
j_gene: TRBJ2-5
d_gene: .
CDR3aa: CASSQDRASGGGPQETQYF
CDR3nt: TGTGCCAGCAGCCAAGATCGTGCTAGCGGAGGGGGGCCGCAAGAGACCCAGTACTTC

abundance: .
v_gene: TRBV28
j_gene: TRBJ1-5
d_gene: TRBD1
CDR3aa: CASHRGNQPQHF
CDR3nt: TGTGCCTCCCACAGGGGGAATCAGCCCCAGCATTTT

abundance: .
v_gene: TRBV18
j_gene: TRBJ2-7
d_gene: TRBD1
CDR3aa: CASSPLGTGAHEQYF
CDR3nt: TGTGCCAGCTCACCCTTGGGGACAGGGGCCCACGAGCAGTACTTC

abundance: once
v_gene: TRBV6-5
j_gene: TRBJ2-7
d_gene: .
CDR3aa: CASTLTVYEQYF
CDR3nt: TGTGCCAGCACCCTTACGGTTTACGAGCAGTACTTC

abundance: .
v_gene: TRBV11-2
j_gene: TRBJ1-2
d_gene: TRBD1
CDR3aa: CASRGDRVRDGYTF
CDR3nt: TGTGCCAGCAGAGGAGACAGGGTGAGGGATGGCTACACCTTC

abundance: .
v_gene: TRBV6-5
j_gene: TRBJ1-1
d_gene: TRBD1
CDR3aa: CASMDRAEAFF
CDR3nt: TGTGCCAGCATGGACAGGGCAGAAGCTTTCTTT

abundance: .
v_gene: TRBV18
j_gene: TRBJ2-7
d_gene: .
CDR3aa: CASSPGGAPYEQYF
CDR3nt: TGTGCCAGCTCACCCGGCGGCGCGCCCTACGAGCAGTACTTC

abundance: .
v_gene: TRBV7-9
j_gene: TRBJ1-2
d_gene: .
CDR3aa: CASSAPAGYGYTF
CDR3nt: TGTGCCAGCAGCGCGCCCGCCGGGTATGGCTACACCTTC

abundance: .
v_gene: TRBV6-5
j_gene: TRBJ1-2
d_gene: TRBD1
CDR3aa: CASLSGQANYGYTF
CDR3nt: TGTGCCAGCCTTTCCGGACAGGCTAACTATGGCTACACCTTC

abundance: .
v_gene: TRBV12-3/TRBV12-4
j_gene: TRBJ1-5
d_gene: TRBD1
CDR3aa: CASRQGADQPQHF
CDR3nt: TGTGCCAGCAGACAGGGGGCGGATCAGCCCCAGCATTTT

abundance: .
v_gene: TRBV3-1/TRBV3-2
j_gene: TRBJ2-5
d_gene: TRBD2
CDR3aa: CASSQDHRTSGLPTQYF
CDR3nt: TGTGCCAGCAGCCAAGATCATCGGACTAGCGGGCTCCCGACCCAGTACTTC

abundance: .
v_gene: TRBV30
j_gene: TRBJ1-2
d_gene: TRBD1
CDR3aa: CAWRFTGAPNYGYTF
CDR3nt: TGTGCCTGGAGGTTCACAGGGGCTCCTAACTATGGCTACACCTTC

abundance: .
v_gene: TRBV6-5
j_gene: TRBJ2-1
d_gene: .
CDR3aa: CASSYLNREQFF
CDR3nt: TGTGCCAGCAGTTACCTAAACAGGGAACAGTTCTTC

abundance: .
v_gene: TRBV4-1
j_gene: TRBJ2-1
d_gene: TRBD2
CDR3aa: CASSQDGLTSFYNEQFF
CDR3nt: TGCGCCAGCAGCCAAGACGGGTTGACTAGCTTCTACAATGAGCAGTTCTTC

abundance: .
v_gene: TRBV28
j_gene: TRBJ1-5
d_gene: .
CDR3aa: CASRRDVSNQPQHF
CDR3nt: TGTGCCAGCAGGCGGGACGTTAGCAATCAGCCCCAGCATTTT

abundance: .
v_gene: TRBV6-5
j_gene: TRBJ2-7
d_gene: .
CDR3aa: CASRNGGSTYEQYF
CDR3nt: TGTGCCAGCCGGAACGGCGGATCGACTTACGAGCAGTACTTC

abundance: .
v_gene: TRBV7-3
j_gene: TRBJ1-2
d_gene: .
CDR3aa: CASSPDSIGGYTF
CDR3nt: TGTGCCAGCAGCCCCGACAGTATTGGTGGCTACACCTTC

abundance: .
v_gene: TRBV11-2
j_gene: TRBJ2-7
d_gene: TRBD2
CDR3aa: CASSLLSSGTSYSYEQYF
CDR3nt: TGTGCCAGCAGCCTGCTATCCTCCGGGACTAGCTACTCCTACGAGCAGTACTTC

abundance: .
v_gene: TRBV21-1
j_gene: TRBJ2-3
d_gene: .
CDR3aa: CASSKEGQYSTDTQYF
CDR3nt: TGTGCCAGCAGCAAAGAAGGACAGTACTCCACAGATACGCAGTATTTT

abundance: once
v_gene: TRBV6-5
j_gene: TRBJ1-5
d_gene: TRBD1
CDR3aa: CASGGTGNQPQHF
CDR3nt: TGTGCCAGCGGGGGGACAGGGAATCAGCCCCAGCATTTT

abundance: .
v_gene: TRBV7-6
j_gene: TRBJ2-5
d_gene: TRBD2
CDR3aa: CASSWTSRETQYF
CDR3nt: TGTGCCAGCAGTTGGACTAGTCGAGAGACCCAGTACTTC

abundance: .
v_gene: TRBV28
j_gene: TRBJ1-5
d_gene: .
CDR3aa: CASNRNNQPQHF
CDR3nt: TGTGCCAGCAACAGGAATAATCAGCCCCAGCATTTT

abundance: .
v_gene: TRBV6-2/TRBV6-3
j_gene: TRBJ1-1
d_gene: .
CDR3aa: CASSLPLTEGPEAFF
CDR3nt: TGTGCCAGCAGCCTACCCTTGACGGAGGGCCCTGAAGCTTTCTTT

abundance: .
v_gene: TRBV6-5
j_gene: TRBJ2-7
d_gene: .
CDR3aa: CASGGYEQYF
CDR3nt: TGTGCCAGTGGGGGGTACGAGCAGTACTTC

abundance: .
v_gene: TRBV4-3
j_gene: TRBJ2-5
d_gene: .
CDR3aa: CASSLRGRPGQETQYF
CDR3nt: TGCGCCAGCAGCCTTAGGGGTAGACCTGGGCAAGAGACCCAGTACTTC

abundance: .
v_gene: TRBV3-1/TRBV3-2
j_gene: TRBJ2-6
d_gene: .
CDR3aa: CASHGTWSSGANVLTF
CDR3nt: TGTGCCAGTCACGGGACATGGAGCTCTGGGGCCAACGTCCTGACTTTC

abundance: .
v_gene: TRBV2
j_gene: TRBJ1-2
d_gene: TRBD1
CDR3aa: CASSGVQGGNYGYTF
CDR3nt: TGTGCCAGCAGTGGGGTGCAGGGGGGTAACTATGGCTACACCTTC